These 16 T cell receptor beta chains came from one sample sequenced in a study of cytomegalovirus exposure and HLA in healthy donors. Use of 60 Vbeta and 13 Jbeta primers characterized the PCR. Produced via immunoSEQ multiplex PCR; TCRdb's table is partial and in-frame only. Of about 260,000 clones in the sample, 70% to 90% were seen once. Sample: PBMCs. The receptors come from a woman aged 40 to 50 in good health and CMV-seropositive.

V and J are TRBV30 and TRBJ1-1; TRBD1 aligns across 9 bases. The V gene end was trimmed by 1 base and the J gene end by 4 bases; junction bases not matched to a gene: 1. The length of the CDR3 is 13 residues. Germline V gives CDR1 GTSNPN, CDR2 SVGIG (reference sequence). CDR3 DNA sequence: TGTGCCTGGAGTGACAGGGGGCTCACTGAAGCTTTCTTT. Its translation: CAWSDRGLTEAFF.

CDR3: CASSDSRLNTGELFF. CDR3 DNA sequence: TGTGCCAGCAGTGATAGTAGATTGAACACCGGGGAGCTGTTTTTT. The J gene is TRBJ2-2, the V gene TRBV2, with unresolved D. The CDR3 has 15 amino acids. Germline V gene lookup returns CDR1 SNHLY and CDR2 FYNNEI. V was cut by 3 bases and J by 1 base, with 9 bases left in between.

The chain recombines TRBV5-4 with TRBJ1-4; 7 nucleotides match TRBD1. The CDR3 is 16 residues long. Per germline, CDR1 SGHNT and CDR2 YYREEE (reference sequence). Trimming took 0 bases from V and 5 from J; bases not matched to a gene: 7. DNA of the CDR3: TGTGCCAGCAGCTTGGCCGCGGGACAGAGGAATGAAAAACTGTTTTTT. It is translated as CASSLAAGQRNEKLFF.

The chain recombines TRBV5-4 with TRBJ2-5, with 10 bases identical to TRBD2. Germline assignment: CDR1 SGHNT and CDR2 YYREEE (reference sequence). The CDR3 contains 16 residues. J lost 4 bases, V lost 6 bases, and 12 bases had no gene match. The CDR3 DNA reads as TGTGCCAGCACCGACCAAACTAGCGGGATCGGAGAGACCCAGTACTTC. This gives the protein CASTDQTSGIGETQYF.

This chain connects TRBV14 to TRBJ2-3, with 12 bases fitting TRBD2. This CDR3 has 20 residues. Trimming removed 4 bases from V and 1 base from J; junction bases left unmatched: 15. In germline, CDR1 is SGHDN, CDR2 FVKESK. CDR3: CASSPRLAGDLIGGTDTQYF. CDR3 sequence (DNA): TGTGCCAGCAGCCCGAGACTAGCGGGAGACCTTATAGGAGGCACAGATACGCAGTATTTT.

The chain combines TRBV15 with TRBJ2-5, with no clear D. Germline V gene sequence: CDR1 LNHNV, CDR2 YYDKDF (reference sequence). This CDR3 is built from 14 residues. Trimming removed 5 bases from V and 0 bases from J, with 10 bases in between. The CDR3 DNA is TGTGCCACCAGCTCAGGTGGCAACCAAGAGACCCAGTACTTC. Protein product: CATSSGGNQETQYF.

The V gene is TRBV2, the J gene TRBJ1-3, with D unclear. The CDR3 extends over 17 amino acids. Trimming left V 1 base short and J 0 bases short, with 13 bases between. Germline CDR1 is SNHLY and CDR2 is FYNNEI. The CDR3 sequence: CASSEDSSSSSGNTIYF. The CDR3 bases are TGTGCCAGCAGTGAAGACTCCTCGTCATCCTCTGGAAACACCATATATTTT.

The rearrangement joins TRBV2 to TRBJ1-1; 7 bases fit TRBD1. This CDR3 has 14 amino acids. Looked up from germline, CDR1 is SNHLY and CDR2 is FYNNEI. Unmatched junction bases numbered 7, after V lost 6 bases and J lost 3 bases. The CDR3: CASRVDRVYTEAFF. CDR3 in DNA: TGTGCCAGCAGGGTAGACAGGGTGTACACTGAAGCTTTCTTT.

V gene TRBV5-6 combines with J gene TRBJ2-7; 13 nucleotides agree with TRBD2. J lost 6 bases, V lost 3 bases, and 9 bases had no gene match. The CDR3 consists of 16 residues. The germline V gene encodes CDR1 SGHDT and CDR2 YYEEEE. For the CDR3, the DNA is TGTGCCAGCAGCTCTCGCTGGACTAGCGGGAGTGGCGAGCAGTACTTC. Protein: CASSSRWTSGSGEQYF.

The chain joins TRBV11-3 to TRBJ2-1, with 8 bases matching TRBD2. The V gene end was trimmed by 4 bases and the J gene end by 5 bases; junction bases not matched to a gene: 10. CDR3 length: 16 amino acids. Germline values: CDR1 SGHNT, CDR2 YENEEA. CDR3 in amino acids: CASSWSMVAGNNEQFF. DNA of the CDR3: TGTGCCAGCAGCTGGTCGATGGTAGCGGGGAACAATGAGCAGTTCTTC.

This chain joins TRBV18 and TRBJ2-3, with 9 bases aligning to TRBD2. CDR3 length equals 15 residues. Germline CDR1 KGHSH, CDR2 LQKENI. The V segment lost 3 bases and the J segment 2 bases; nucleotides outside the gene matches: 3. In nucleotides, the CDR3 is TGTGCCAGCTCACCTGCGGGAGGGTCCACAGATACGCAGTATTTT. Translating it yields CASSPAGGSTDTQYF.

The chain couples TRBV5-4 to TRBJ2-3, with D maybe TRBD2 (5 bases). The CDR3 is 16 amino acids. The V gene's germline CDR1 is SGHNT and CDR2 YYREEE (reference sequence). With 3 bases removed from V and 4 bases from J, the gap between germline ends came to 18 bases. CDR3: CASSSSLLGSSDTQYF. The CDR3 DNA is TGTGCCAGCAGCTCCAGTTTACTAGGTTCCTCAGATACGCAGTATTTT.

This clone was observed a handful of times. The V gene is TRBV7-2, the J gene TRBJ1-4; 9 bases agree with TRBD1. CDR1 is SGHTA, CDR2 FQGNSA, per germline. The CDR3 covers 15 residues. With 5 bases clipped from V and 8 bases from J, the junction kept 9 bases outside the gene matches. CDR3 sequence reads: CASSVTGTGREKLFF. CDR3 nucleotides: TGTGCCAGCAGCGTCACCGGGACAGGGAGAGAAAAACTGTTTTTT.

The chain employs TRBV28 and TRBJ2-3; D possibly corresponds to TRBD1 (5 bases). CDR3 length equals 16 residues. The germline V gene encodes CDR1 MDHEN and CDR2 SYDVKM. V lost 4 bases and J lost 3, with 17 bases in between. The CDR3 region is CASSSGQGKVTDTQYF. In DNA, the CDR3 is TGTGCCAGCAGTTCTGGACAAGGAAAAGTGACAGATACGCAGTATTTT.

The chain is built from TRBV28 and TRBJ1-1; D perhaps matches TRBD1 (6 bases). The CDR3 length is 14 residues. Germline CDR1 is MDHEN and CDR2 is SYDVKM. V lost 5 bases and J 4 bases, leaving 14 bases between the germline ends. CDR3 loop: CASSLPTGITEAFF. CDR3 DNA: TGTGCCAGCAGTCTTCCAACAGGGATCACTGAAGCTTTCTTT.

The chain joins TRBV30 to TRBJ2-7, with 7 bases that match TRBD2. The V segment lost 3 bases and the J segment 5 bases; nucleotides outside the gene matches: 7. The germline gives CDR1 GTSNPN, CDR2 SVGIG (reference sequence). The CDR3 sequence is 13 residues long. CDR3 amino acids: CAWRGRERNEQYF. CDR3 bases: TGTGCCTGGAGGGGGCGGGAGAGGAACGAGCAGTACTTC. The full variable domain, with the rest looked up from reference TRBV30 and TRBJ2-7, is SQTIHQWPATLVQPVGSPLSLECTVEGTSNPNLYWYRQAAGRGLQLLFYSVGIGQISSEVPQNLSASRPQDRQFILSSKKLLLSDSGFYLCAWRGRERNEQYFGPGTRLTVT.